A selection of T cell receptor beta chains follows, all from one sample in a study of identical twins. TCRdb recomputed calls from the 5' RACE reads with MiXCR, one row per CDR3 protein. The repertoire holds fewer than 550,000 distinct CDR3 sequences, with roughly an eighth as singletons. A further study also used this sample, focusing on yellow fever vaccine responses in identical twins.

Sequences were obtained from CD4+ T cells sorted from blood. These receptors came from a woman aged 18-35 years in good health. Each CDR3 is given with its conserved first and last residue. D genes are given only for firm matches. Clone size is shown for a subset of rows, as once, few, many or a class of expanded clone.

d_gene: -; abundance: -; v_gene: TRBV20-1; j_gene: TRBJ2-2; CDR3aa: CSANRVGTGELFF; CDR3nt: TGCAGTGCTAATAGGGTTGGCACCGGGGAGCTGTTTTTT
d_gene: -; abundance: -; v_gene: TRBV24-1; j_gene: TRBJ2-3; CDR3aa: CATSDRDHRTDTQYF; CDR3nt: TGTGCCACCAGTGATAGGGACCACCGCACAGATACGCAGTATTTT
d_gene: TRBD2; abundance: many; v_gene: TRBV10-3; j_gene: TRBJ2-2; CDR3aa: CAITGTTRTTGELFF; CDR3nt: TGTGCCATCACTGGGACTACTAGAACAACCGGGGAGCTGTTTTTT
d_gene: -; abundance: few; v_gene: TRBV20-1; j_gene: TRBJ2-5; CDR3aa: CSARLLQGIQETQYF; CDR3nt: TGCAGTGCGAGGTTGCTTCAGGGGATACAAGAGACCCAGTACTTC
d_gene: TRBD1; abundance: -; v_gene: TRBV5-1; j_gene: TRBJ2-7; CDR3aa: CASSSTGSKYF; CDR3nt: TGCGCCAGCAGCTCGACAGGGTCAAAGTACTTC
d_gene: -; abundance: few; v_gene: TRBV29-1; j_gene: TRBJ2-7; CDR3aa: CSVEDSGYEQYF; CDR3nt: TGCAGCGTTGAAGATTCCGGCTACGAGCAGTACTTC
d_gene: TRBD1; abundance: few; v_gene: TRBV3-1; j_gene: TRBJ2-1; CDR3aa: CASSRTGGQGNEQFF; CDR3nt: TGTGCCAGCAGCAGAACTGGGGGACAGGGGAATGAGCAGTTCTTC
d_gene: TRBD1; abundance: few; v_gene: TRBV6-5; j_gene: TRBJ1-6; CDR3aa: CASSYSGTGGYDSPLHF; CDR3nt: TGTGCCAGCAGTTACTCCGGGACAGGGGGCTATGATTCACCCCTCCACTTT
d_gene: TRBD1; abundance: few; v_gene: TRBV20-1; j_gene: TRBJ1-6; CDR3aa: CSARETGNSPLHF; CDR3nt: TGCAGTGCTAGAGAGACAGGGAATTCACCCCTCCACTTT
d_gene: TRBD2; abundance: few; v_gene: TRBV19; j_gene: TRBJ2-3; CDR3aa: CASKLAGGDTQYF; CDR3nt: TGTGCCAGTAAGCTAGCGGGAGGAGATACGCAGTATTTT
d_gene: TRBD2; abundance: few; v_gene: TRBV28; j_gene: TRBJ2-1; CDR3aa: CASSRSSGNPSYNEQFF; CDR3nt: TGTGCCAGCAGCCGCTCTAGCGGGAACCCTTCCTACAATGAGCAGTTCTTC
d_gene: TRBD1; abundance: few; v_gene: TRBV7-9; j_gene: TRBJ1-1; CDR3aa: CASSLRQGWGEAFF; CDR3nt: TGTGCCAGCAGCCTACGACAGGGTTGGGGTGAAGCTTTCTTT
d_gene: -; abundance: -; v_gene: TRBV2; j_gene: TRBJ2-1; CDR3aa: CASKGGAGNYNEQFF; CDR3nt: TGTGCCAGCAAGGGGGGAGCGGGGAACTACAATGAGCAGTTCTTC
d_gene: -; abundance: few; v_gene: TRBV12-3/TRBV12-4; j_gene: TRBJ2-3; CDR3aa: CASSFGSGRTDTQYF; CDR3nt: TGTGCCAGCAGTTTTGGGTCAGGAAGGACAGATACGCAGTATTTT
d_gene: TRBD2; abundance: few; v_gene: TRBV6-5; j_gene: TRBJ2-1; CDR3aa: CASSSGTSGFYNEQFF; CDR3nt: TGTGCCAGCAGTTCTGGGACTAGCGGGTTCTACAATGAGCAGTTCTTC
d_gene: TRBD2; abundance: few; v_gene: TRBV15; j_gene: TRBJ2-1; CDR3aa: CATSRQVTSGGGVQFF; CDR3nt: TGTGCCACCAGCAGACAGGTGACTAGCGGGGGGGGTGTGCAGTTCTTC
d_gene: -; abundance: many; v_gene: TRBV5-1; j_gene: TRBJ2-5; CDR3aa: CASSEWQETQYF; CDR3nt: TGCGCCAGCAGTGAGTGGCAAGAGACCCAGTACTTC
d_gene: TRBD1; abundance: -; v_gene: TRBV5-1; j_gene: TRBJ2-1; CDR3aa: CASSQNRQGTEQFF; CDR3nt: TGCGCCAGCAGCCAAAATAGACAGGGAACCGAGCAGTTCTTC
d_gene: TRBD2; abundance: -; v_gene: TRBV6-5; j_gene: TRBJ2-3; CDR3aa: CASSWTSAASTDTQYF; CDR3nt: TGTGCCAGCAGTTGGACTAGCGCTGCTAGCACAGATACGCAGTATTTT
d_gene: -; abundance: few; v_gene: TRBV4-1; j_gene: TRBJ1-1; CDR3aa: CASSLVLGVNTEAFF; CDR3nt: TGCGCCAGCAGCCTCGTATTGGGGGTGAACACTGAAGCTTTCTTT
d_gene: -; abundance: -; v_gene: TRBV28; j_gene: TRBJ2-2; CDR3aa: CASSDFVANTGELFF; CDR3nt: TGTGCCAGCAGTGACTTTGTGGCGAACACCGGGGAGCTGTTTTTT
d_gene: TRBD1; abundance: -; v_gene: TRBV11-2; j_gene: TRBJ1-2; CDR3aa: CASSQRDSRGYTF; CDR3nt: TGTGCCAGCAGTCAACGGGACAGTCGTGGCTACACCTTC
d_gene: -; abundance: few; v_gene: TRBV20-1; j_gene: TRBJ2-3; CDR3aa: CSASTPAGISDTQYF; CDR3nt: TGCAGTGCTAGTACCCCAGCCGGGATCTCAGATACGCAGTATTTT
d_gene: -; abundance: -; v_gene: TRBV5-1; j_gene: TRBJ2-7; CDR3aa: CASRRDSPSYEQYF; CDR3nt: TGCGCCAGCAGACGTGACAGCCCGTCCTACGAGCAGTACTTC
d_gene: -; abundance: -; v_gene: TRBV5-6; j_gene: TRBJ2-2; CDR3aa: CASRLGQLNTGELFF; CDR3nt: TGTGCCAGCAGACTGGGCCAGCTGAACACCGGGGAGCTGTTTTTT
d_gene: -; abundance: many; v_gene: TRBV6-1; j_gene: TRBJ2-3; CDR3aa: CASSTGRLSTDTQYF; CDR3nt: TGTGCCAGCAGTACGGGACGGCTCTCCACAGATACGCAGTATTTT
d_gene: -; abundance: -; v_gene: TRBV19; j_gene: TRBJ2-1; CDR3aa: CASSIRNEQFF; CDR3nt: TGTGCCAGTAGTATTAGAAATGAGCAGTTCTTC
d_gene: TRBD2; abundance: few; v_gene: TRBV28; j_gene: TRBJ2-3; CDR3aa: CASRPGTSRGSTDTQYF; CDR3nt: TGTGCCAGCAGACCCGGGACTAGTAGGGGGAGCACAGATACGCAGTATTTT
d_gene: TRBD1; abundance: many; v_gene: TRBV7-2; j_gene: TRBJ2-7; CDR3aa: CASSLAGTGDEQYF; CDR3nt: TGTGCCAGCAGCTTAGCAGGGACAGGGGACGAGCAGTACTTC
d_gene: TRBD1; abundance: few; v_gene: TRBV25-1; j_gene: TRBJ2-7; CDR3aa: CASSGPKGQVYEQYF; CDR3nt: TGTGCCAGCAGTGGGCCGAAGGGACAGGTCTACGAGCAGTACTTC
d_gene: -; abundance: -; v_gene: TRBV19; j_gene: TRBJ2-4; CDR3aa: CASSWRSQGGNIQYF; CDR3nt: TGTGCCAGTAGTTGGCGCAGCCAAGGAGGCAACATTCAGTACTTC
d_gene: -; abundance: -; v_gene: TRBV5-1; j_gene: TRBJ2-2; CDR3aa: CASSRGGGIGELFF; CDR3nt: TGCGCCAGCAGCCGCGGAGGGGGCATCGGGGAGCTGTTTTTT
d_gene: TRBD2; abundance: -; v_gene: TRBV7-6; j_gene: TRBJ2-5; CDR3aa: CASSTGLAGGRGETQYF; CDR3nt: TGTGCCAGCAGCACAGGACTAGCGGGAGGACGCGGCGAGACCCAGTACTTC